These T cell receptor beta chains were read from a single sample in a study of blood T cells in healthy people across ages. From the 5' RACE reads, TCRdb called clonotypes with MiXCR, one entry per CDR3 protein. The table has around 1,900,000 distinct CDR3 sequences, about two fifths seen once. Specimen: blood. All receptors derive from a human donor in good health. The CDR3 runs from the conserved cysteine through the conserved F or W. The order of the fields is clone size, V gene, CDR3 protein. Clone size is stated in some rows and not others, as once, few, many or a class when expanded.

>-|TRBV20-1
CSARVYSGGSNQPQHF
>once|TRBV28
CASSSPWGGGYTF
>-|TRBV13
CASSLAGRKYF
>-|TRBV4-2
CASSQPETTQSYNEQFF
>few|TRBV5-1
CASSLDVRGDTEAFF
>few|TRBV28
CASSRAGANYNEQFF
>many|TRBV10-3
CAISEKVDNNQPQHF
>once|TRBV10-3
CAISPSAGRAFYNEQYF
>few|TRBV24-1
CATSDSLASDTQYF
>few|TRBV20-1
CSARDIGGPYGYTF
>-|TRBV28
CASSLIGQGGTDTQYF
>few|TRBV10-3
CAISEGLAGVTDTQYF
>-|TRBV4-2
CASSQDLGAGPYGYTF
>-|TRBV5-1
CASSLTSSGGGYTF
>many|TRBV5-1
CASSPGQGHYGYTF
>-|TRBV20-1
CSARDWTRGSWEQYF
>-|TRBV5-1
CASSRDSNAGELFF
>-|TRBV20-1
CRGASGSSNYGYTF
>many|TRBV29-1
CSVVMDRGYFEQYF
>-|TRBV7-2
CASSQGLAGGIIYEQYF
>few|TRBV3-1
CASSQDRTSGGEEQFF
>-|TRBV11-3
CASSPPPGERNEQFF